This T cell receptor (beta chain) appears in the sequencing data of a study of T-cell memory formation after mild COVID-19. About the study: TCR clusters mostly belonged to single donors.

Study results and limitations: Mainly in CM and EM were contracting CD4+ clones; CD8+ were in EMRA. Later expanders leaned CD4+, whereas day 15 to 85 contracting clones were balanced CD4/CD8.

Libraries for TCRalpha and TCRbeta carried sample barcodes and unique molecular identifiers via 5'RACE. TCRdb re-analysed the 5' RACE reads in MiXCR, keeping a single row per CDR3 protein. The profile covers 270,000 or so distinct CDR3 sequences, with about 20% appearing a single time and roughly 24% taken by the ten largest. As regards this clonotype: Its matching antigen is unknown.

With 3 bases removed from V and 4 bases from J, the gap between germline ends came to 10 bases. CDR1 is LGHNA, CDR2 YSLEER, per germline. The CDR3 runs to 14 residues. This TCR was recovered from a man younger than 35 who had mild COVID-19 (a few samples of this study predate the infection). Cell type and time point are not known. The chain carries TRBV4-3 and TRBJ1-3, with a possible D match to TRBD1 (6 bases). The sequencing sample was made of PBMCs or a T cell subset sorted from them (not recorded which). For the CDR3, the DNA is TGCGCCAGCAGCCATACAGGGTACGGAAACACCATATATTTT. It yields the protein CASSHTGYGNTIYF.